A single sample gave rise to the 31 T cell receptor beta chains below, sequenced in a study of CD8 T cells in ankylosing spondylitis (dated by TCRdb to 2016 to 2017). Preparation of the library involved 5' RACE. Sequenced using an Illumina HiSeq 2500. TCRdb itself trimmed the public reads at Q25 with fastp, ran MiXCR and retained productive beta chains. Every distinct CDR3 protein forms one entry, paired with its most common genes and DNA. The table for this sample lists fewer than 350,000 distinct CDR3 sequences; roughly 11% of them were counted only once. The ten largest make up about 10% of the sample. The specimen sequenced was blood, either unsorted or a sorted T cell fraction (not recorded which). The receptors were gathered from a female donor with ankylosing spondylitis or in good health (not recorded which).

The rearrangement joins TRBV19 to TRBJ2-7, with D possibly TRBD1 on 6 matching bases. V gave up 0 bases and J gave up 4 bases, with 7 bases separating them. Per the germline V gene, CDR1 is LNHDA and CDR2 is SQIVND (reference sequence). The CDR3 is 13 amino acids. CDR3 DNA sequence: TGTGCCAGTAGTATAGAGGGACAATACGAGCAGTACTTC. It is translated as CASSIEGQYEQYF.

With respect to this clonotype: Germline is not matched at one junction end, which may reflect a read error. The CDR3 DNA sequence: TGTGCCTGCAGCTCCTTGGGCAGCATGAACACTGAAGCTTTCTTT. This translates into CACSSLGSMNTEAFF. The chain uses TRBV7-2 and TRBJ1-1; D not certain. This CDR3 is built from 15 residues. Germline values: CDR1 SGHTA, CDR2 FQGNSA.

This clonotype was counted at least ten times. The rearrangement uses TRBV25-1 and TRBJ1-4; D is possibly TRBD1 (6 bases). The V gene's germline CDR1 is MGHDK and CDR2 SYGVNS. CDR3 length equals 14 residues. V lost 1 base and J lost 8, with 11 bases in between. CDR3 bases: TGTGCCAGCAGTGAATGGGCAGGGGACGAAAAACTGTTTTTT. Translated, it gives CASSEWAGDEKLFF.

The chain couples TRBV30 to TRBJ1-4; D call uncertain. In germline, CDR1 is GTSNPN, CDR2 SVGIG (reference sequence). The CDR3 contains 12 residues. With 0 bases removed from V and 7 bases from J, the gap between germline ends came to 6 bases. CDR3 coding DNA: TGTGCCTGGAGTGTTAACATTGAAAAACTGTTTTTT. It specifies CAWSVNIEKLFF.

This clonotype has at least ten counts. This chain uses TRBV15 with TRBJ1-1, with unresolved D. The germline gives CDR1 LNHNV, CDR2 YYDKDF (reference sequence). The CDR3 is made up of 13 amino acids. V gave up 4 bases and J gave up 0 bases, with 6 bases separating them. The CDR3 DNA reads as TGTGCCACCAGCAATACCCTGAACACTGAAGCTTTCTTT. Amino acid sequence: CATSNTLNTEAFF.

This clonotype has a count of ten or more. V usage is TRBV9 and J usage is TRBJ2-1; 7 positions match TRBD1. Germline V gene lookup returns CDR1 SGDLS and CDR2 YYNGEE. Trimming removed 1 base from V and 0 bases from J; junction bases left unmatched: 10. The CDR3 totals 18 residues. CDR3 sequence (DNA): TGTGCCAGCAGCGTAAGGGACAGCGTCGTTAGCTCCTACAATGAGCAGTTCTTC. It codes for CASSVRDSVVSSYNEQFF.

This clonotype was found many times. The junction differs from germline at one of its ends, possibly a read error. The gene calls are TRBV20-1 and TRBJ1-5, with unresolved D. This CDR3 is built from 16 residues. Looked up from germline, CDR1 is DFQATT and CDR2 is SNEGSKA (reference sequence). The DNA of the CDR3 is TGCAGTGCCAGAGGGCGGGTTTCACGAGGCAATCAGCCCCAGCATTTT. Encoded protein: CSARGRVSRGNQPQHF.

This clonotype was found many times. This chain uses TRBV2 with TRBJ2-3; D remains ambiguous. From germline, CDR1 is SNHLY and CDR2 FYNNEI. V gave up 6 bases and J gave up 0 bases, with 13 bases separating them. The CDR3 loop spans 15 amino acids. CDR3 loop: CASSIRRASTDTQYF. As DNA, the CDR3 is TGTGCCAGCAGCATCAGGCGTGCTAGCACAGATACGCAGTATTTT.

This clonotype was counted many times. This sequence joins TRBV20-1 and TRBJ2-1, with 9 positions matching TRBD2. Per the germline V gene, CDR1 is DFQATT and CDR2 is SNEGSKA (reference sequence). The V gene end was trimmed by 4 bases and the J gene end by 5 bases; junction bases not matched to a gene: 6. The CDR3 contains 14 residues. In DNA, the CDR3 is TGCAGTGCTAATGCGGGGGGGCGGGACAATGAGCAGTTCTTC. As protein: CSANAGGRDNEQFF.

The table lists this clonotype with many counts. The V call is TRBV18, the J call TRBJ1-2; TRBD1 matches at 7 bases. Per germline, CDR1 KGHSH and CDR2 LQKENI. The CDR3 runs 15 residues. V lost 4 bases, J lost 4 bases, and 9 bases stayed unmatched. The CDR3 DNA is TGTGCCAGCTCACAAGACAGGGCTTCGCTCTATGGCTACACCTTC. Protein: CASSQDRASLYGYTF.

This clonotype was observed at least ten times. V usage is TRBV20-1 and J usage is TRBJ1-5; TRBD1 is a possible D gene (5 bases). The CDR3 has 17 amino acids. Germline lookup yields CDR1 DFQATT and CDR2 SNEGSKA (reference sequence). V was clipped by 0 bases and J by 1 base, with 16 bases between them. DNA of the CDR3: TGCAGTGCTAGAGAAGGGGCGGGGATTGGAAGCAATCAGCCCCAGCATTTT. It yields the protein CSAREGAGIGSNQPQHF.

The chain links TRBV5-6 to TRBJ2-7; D remains ambiguous. V lost 2 bases, J lost 6 bases, and 6 bases lay in between. Per the germline V gene, CDR1 is SGHDT and CDR2 is YYEEEE. This CDR3 contains 11 residues. The CDR3 region is CASSFRFEQYF. DNA for the CDR3: TGTGCCAGCAGCTTCAGATTCGAGCAGTACTTC.

The chain has TRBV20-1 and TRBJ2-3, with 14 bases that match TRBD2. Trimming took 6 bases from V and 6 from J; bases not matched to a gene: 20. In germline, CDR1 is DFQATT, CDR2 SNEGSKA (reference sequence). The CDR3 length is 19 residues. CDR3 sequence (DNA): TGCAGTGCCTCACCCCCCCTCGGGACTAGCGGGGGTTCAGGGGATACGCAGTATTTT. It specifies CSASPPLGTSGGSGDTQYF.

This clonotype was seen ten or more times. This sequence joins TRBV5-1 and TRBJ2-7; D not resolved. V gave up 0 bases and J gave up 0 bases, with 7 bases separating them. Germline CDR1 SGHRS, CDR2 YFSETQ. The CDR3 spans 14 residues. The CDR3 loop is CASSLERDSYEQYF. In DNA form, the CDR3 reads TGCGCCAGCAGCTTGGAGCGTGACTCCTACGAGCAGTACTTC.

The rearrangement links TRBV6-5 to TRBJ2-1; possible D gene TRBD2, 5 bases. This CDR3 spans 15 amino acids. Germline CDR1 is MNHEY and CDR2 is SVGAGI. Trimming removed 2 bases from V and 4 bases from J, with 12 bases in between. The CDR3 DNA sequence: TGTGCCAGCAGTTACGCCGTCGGGGTATACAATGAGCAGTTCTTC. Its protein product is CASSYAVGVYNEQFF.

Turning to this clonotype: This may stem from a read error, because a much larger clone lies one nucleotide away. V gene TRBV12-3 or TRBV12-4 combines with J gene TRBJ1-2, with TRBD1 matching over 10 bases. Germline trimming cut 6 bases from V and 7 bases from J; bases unmatched to any gene: 11. The CDR3 length is 15 residues. As DNA, the CDR3 is TGTGCCAGCAGCCCGACAGGGGGCCCTTCCTGTGGCTACACCTTC. Translating it yields CASSPTGGPSCGYTF.

The sample holds a few counts of this clonotype. J is TRBJ2-7 and V is TRBV7-8, with TRBD1 matching 11 bases. This CDR3 has 15 residues. Germline V gives CDR1 SGHVS, CDR2 FQNEAQ. V shed 5 bases, J shed 2 bases, and the junction held 5 bases outside the gene matches. CDR3 DNA sequence: TGTGCCAGCAGCCCCGGGACAGGGGGACCCTACGAGCAGTACTTC. Protein sequence: CASSPGTGGPYEQYF. Drawing the rest from reference TRBV7-8 and TRBJ2-7, the complete variable domain is GAGVSQSPRYKVAKRGQDVALRCDPISGHVSLFWYQQALGQGPEFLTYFQNEAQLDKSGLPSDRFFAERPEGSVSTLKIQRTQQEDSAVYLCASSPGTGGPYEQYFGPGTRLTVT.

At least ten counts were recorded for this clonotype. J is TRBJ1-5 and V is TRBV5-1, with a weak D call TRBD1 (5 bases). CDR3 length: 14 residues. Between the trimmed V and J ends, which lost 2 bases and 3 bases, there was a span of 9 bases. Germline CDR1 and CDR2: SGHRS and YFSETQ. The CDR3 loop is CASSFWGVNQPQHF. CDR3 coding DNA: TGCGCCAGCAGCTTCTGGGGGGTCAATCAGCCCCAGCATTTT.

The V gene is TRBV29-1, the J gene TRBJ1-6; the match to TRBD1 covers 7 bases. The CDR3 contains 9 residues. The ends lost 6 bases at V and 16 bases at J; junction bases unmatched: 3. Looked up from germline, CDR1 is SQVTM and CDR2 is ANQGSEA. CDR3 region: CSVDRALHF. In DNA form, the CDR3 reads TGCAGCGTAGACAGGGCGCTCCACTTT. The complete variable domain, with remaining parts taken from reference TRBV29-1 and TRBJ1-6, reads SAVISQKPSRDICQRGTSLTIQCQVDSQVTMMFWYRQQPGQSLTLIATANQGSEATYESGFVIDKFPISRPNLTFSTLTVSNMSPEDSSIYLCSVDRALHFGNGTRLTVT.

This clonotype was picked up many times. The chain uses TRBV20-1 and TRBJ2-1; TRBD2 matches 8 bases. Germline CDR1 and CDR2: DFQATT and SNEGSKA (reference sequence). V shed 4 bases and J 5 bases; nucleotides not matched to a gene: 13. The CDR3 spans 16 residues. The CDR3 spells CSAKATLAGLNNEQFF. The DNA for the CDR3 is TGCAGTGCTAAGGCGACCTTAGCGGGATTGAACAATGAGCAGTTCTTC.

Many counts were recorded for this clonotype. This chain links TRBV5-1 with TRBJ1-1; weak D call: TRBD1 (6 bases). From germline, CDR1 is SGHRS and CDR2 YFSETQ. This CDR3 is 17 amino acids long. The germline V and J ends were trimmed by 4 bases and 0 bases, with 19 bases remaining between them. CDR3 sequence: CASSPEGVLSLNTEAFF. The DNA of the CDR3 is TGCGCCAGCAGCCCGGAGGGGGTCTTGTCCTTGAACACTGAAGCTTTCTTT.

This clonotype appeared a few times. V usage is TRBV19 and J usage is TRBJ1-1, with D possibly TRBD1 on 6 matching bases. Deletions cut 9 bases from V and 7 bases from J, with 18 bases between. The germline V gene has CDR1 LNHDA and CDR2 SQIVND (reference sequence). CDR3 size: 13 residues. Here the CDR3 DNA reads TGTGCCAGCCTAAGTCAGGGGATGGTTGAAGCTTTCTTT. The encoded protein is CASLSQGMVEAFF.

The table lists this clonotype with a few counts. The chain couples TRBV18 to TRBJ1-1; D is unresolved. The CDR3 contains 14 residues. Per the germline V gene, CDR1 is KGHSH and CDR2 is LQKENI. V lost 3 bases and J 1 base, leaving 9 bases between the germline ends. The CDR3 sequence is CASSPILKNTEAFF. DNA of the CDR3: TGTGCCAGCTCACCCATCTTAAAGAACACTGAAGCTTTCTTT.

At least ten counts were recorded for this clonotype. This rearrangement joins TRBV5-1 to TRBJ2-1; D gene ambiguous. CDR1 and CDR2 (germline): SGHRS, YFSETQ. CDR3 size: 13 residues. V dropped 4 bases and J dropped 9 bases, with 14 bases sitting between them. The CDR3 DNA reads as TGCGCCAGCAGCCCGGAATGGGCTGCTGAGCAGTTCTTC. It encodes CASSPEWAAEQFF.

This clonotype was observed at least ten times. The chain recombines TRBV10-1 with TRBJ2-4, with TRBD2 as a possible D gene (7 bases). V was trimmed by 0 bases and J by 14 bases, leaving 14 bases between them. This CDR3 region has 13 residues. Germline CDR1 is WNHNN and CDR2 is SYGVQD (reference sequence). CDR3 nucleotides: TGCGCCAGCAGTGAGTCCGACGGGGGGCGGGAGTACTTC. It yields the protein CASSESDGGREYF.

In this sample, this clonotype turned up a few times. The chain has TRBV11-2 and TRBJ2-2; no firm D call. CDR3 length: 14 residues. Trimming removed 2 bases from V and 3 bases from J, with 7 bases in between. Looked up from germline, CDR1 is SGHAT and CDR2 is FQNNGV. CDR3 bases: TGTGCCAGCAGCTTACGATCAGACACCGGGGAGCTGTTTTTT. Translating it yields CASSLRSDTGELFF.

The chain is built from TRBV27 and TRBJ1-6, with D maybe TRBD1 (6 bases). The V end was cut by 2 bases, the J end by 8 bases, with 16 bases between. Per the germline V gene, CDR1 is MNHEY and CDR2 is SMNVEV (reference sequence). CDR3 length equals 16 residues. Written as DNA, the CDR3 is TGTGCCAGCAGTTTAGAGGGGGGGCTGATAGATTCACCCCTCCACTTT. Its protein is CASSLEGGLIDSPLHF.

This chain connects TRBV7-8 to TRBJ1-1; a possible D gene is TRBD1 (5 bases). The CDR3 contains 12 residues. The germline V gene has CDR1 SGHVS and CDR2 FQNEAQ. Trimming took off 4 bases at V and 7 bases at J, with 10 bases between the two ends. CDR3 amino acids: CASSSRQIEAFF. CDR3 bases: TGTGCCAGCAGCTCCCGACAGATTGAAGCTTTCTTT.

The V and J genes are TRBV12-3 or TRBV12-4 and TRBJ2-7, with 7 nucleotides matching TRBD1. With V trimmed by 5 bases and J by 2 bases, 6 bases remained unmatched. The CDR3 has 14 amino acids. The CDR3 DNA reads as TGTGCCAGCAGTGCGCGACAGGGTCCCTACGAGCAGTACTTC. Translation gives CASSARQGPYEQYF.

This clonotype showed up just a few times. The CDR3 is CAIKTRWTEAFF. The CDR3 DNA reads TGTGCCATCAAAACCCGGTGGACTGAAGCTTTCTTT. The V call is TRBV7-2, the J call TRBJ1-1; D gene ambiguous. V was shortened by 10 bases and J by 5 bases, with 14 bases between the two germline ends. This CDR3 contains 12 residues. Germline assignment: CDR1 SGHTA and CDR2 FQGNSA.

This clonotype was seen only a few times. V usage is TRBV7-3 and J usage is TRBJ2-7; D possibly matches TRBD1 or TRBD2 (5 bases each). The CDR3 consists of 14 residues. Trimming removed 1 base from V and 5 bases from J, with 12 bases in between. Germline CDR1 reads SGHTA; CDR2 reads FQGTGA. The CDR3 is CASSLRGFNNEQYF. The CDR3 coding sequence is TGTGCCAGCAGCTTAAGGGGGTTTAATAACGAGCAGTACTTC. Combining the CDR3 with reference TRBV7-3 and TRBJ2-7 gives the whole variable domain GAGVSQTPSNKVTEKGKYVELRCDPISGHTALYWYRQSLGQGPEFLIYFQGTGAADDSGLPNDRFFAVRPEGSVSTLKIQRTERGDSAVYLCASSLRGFNNEQYFGPGTRLTVT.